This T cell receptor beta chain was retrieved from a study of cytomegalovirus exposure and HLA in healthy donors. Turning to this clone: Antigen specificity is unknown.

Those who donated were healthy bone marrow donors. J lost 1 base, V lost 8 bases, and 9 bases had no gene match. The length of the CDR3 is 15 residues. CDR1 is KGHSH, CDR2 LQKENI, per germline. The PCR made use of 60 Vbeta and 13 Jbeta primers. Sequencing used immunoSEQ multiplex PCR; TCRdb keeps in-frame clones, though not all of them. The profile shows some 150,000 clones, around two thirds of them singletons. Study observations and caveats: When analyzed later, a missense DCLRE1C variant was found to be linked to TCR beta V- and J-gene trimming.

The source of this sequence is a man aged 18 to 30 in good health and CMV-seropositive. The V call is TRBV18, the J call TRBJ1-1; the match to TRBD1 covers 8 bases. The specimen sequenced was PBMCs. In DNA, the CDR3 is TGTGCCAGCCCGACAGGCGGACAGGGGAACACTGAAGCTTTCTTT. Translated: CASPTGGQGNTEAFF.